The sequence of this T cell receptor (beta chain) was determined in a study of blood T cell repertoires in COVID-19. In the authors' workflow: Estimation of nucleated cell counts was performed using reference gene primer amplification. Measured with immunoSEQ multiplex PCR; TCRdb has only the in-frame clones, and not every one. That table furnishes V, J and clone size, whereas the DNA furnished D and trimming. This repertoire shows hundreds of thousands of clones, approximately 90% found once; its top ten account for approximately 5.9%. The CDR3 has 15 residues. The germline V and J ends were trimmed by 0 bases and 6 bases, with 11 bases remaining between them. CDR1 and CDR2 (germline): LGHNA, YNFKEQ.

Sequencing was performed on peripheral blood. This receptor was identified in a man aged 80 or over with acute or convalescent COVID-19. This sequence joins TRBV4-2 and TRBJ2-2; possibly TRBD1 for D (6 bases). In DNA form, the CDR3 reads TGTGCCAGCAGCCAAGAACAGGGCGGTCCCGGGGAGCTGTTTTTT. It translates to CASSQEQGGPGELFF.